This TCR beta chain was recorded in a study of metastatic and nonmetastatic thyroid tumors. From the PCR reads, TCRdb re-called clones with MiXCR. The sample holds some 29,000 clones; around a sixth are singletons and the top ten take around 4.2%. The entire patient cohort was treatment-naive prior to thyroid surgery. In this sample, this clone turned up once. Trimming removed 1 base from V and 3 bases from J, with 10 bases in between. CDR1 is DFQATT, CDR2 SNEGSKA, per germline (reference sequence). The CDR3 totals 14 residues. The V gene is TRBV20-1, the J gene TRBJ2-1; D is uncertain. The sequence derives from a female donor with papillary thyroid cancer or a benign thyroid nodule (not recorded which). Some clones in this sample may be carry-over from other donors' samples. Source material: blood. CDR3 loop: CSARGWRNYNEQFF. The CDR3 DNA sequence: TGCAGTGCTAGAGGCTGGCGCAACTACAATGAGCAGTTCTTC.